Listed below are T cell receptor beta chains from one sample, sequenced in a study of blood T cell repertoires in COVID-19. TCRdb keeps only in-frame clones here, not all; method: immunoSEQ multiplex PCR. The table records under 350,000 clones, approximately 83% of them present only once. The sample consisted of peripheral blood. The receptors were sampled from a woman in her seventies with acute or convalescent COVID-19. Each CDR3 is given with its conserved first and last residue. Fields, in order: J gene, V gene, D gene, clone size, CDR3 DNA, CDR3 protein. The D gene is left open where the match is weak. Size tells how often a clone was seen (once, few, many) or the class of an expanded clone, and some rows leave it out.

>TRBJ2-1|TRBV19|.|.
TGTGCCAGTACCTTGGAGGGGGCCAAGAACAATGAGCAGTTCTTC
CASTLEGAKNNEQFF
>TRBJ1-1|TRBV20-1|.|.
TGCAGTGCAAGGCAGAGGGAAGCTTTCTTT
CSARQREAFF
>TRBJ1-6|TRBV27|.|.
TGTGCCAGCAGCGTAGGTTGGGGAGGCAATTCACCCCTCCACTTT
CASSVGWGGNSPLHF
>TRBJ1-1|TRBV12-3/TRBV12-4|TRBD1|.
TGTGCCAGCAGCCGACAGGGGCGGACTGAAGCTTTCTTT
CASSRQGRTEAFF
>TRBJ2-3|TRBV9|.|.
TGTGCCAGCAGCGTAGGGAGGGCTAGCGTCACAGATACGCAGTATTTT
CASSVGRASVTDTQYF
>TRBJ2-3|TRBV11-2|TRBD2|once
TGTGCCAGCAGCTTAGGTCCCGGGGCGGGGGGTGCCGATACGCAGTATTTT
CASSLGPGAGGADTQYF
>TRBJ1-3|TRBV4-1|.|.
TGCGCCAGCAGCCGTGGGGAGTGGGGAAACACCATATATTTT
CASSRGEWGNTIYF
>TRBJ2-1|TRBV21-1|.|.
TGTGCCAGCAGCACCAGAGGGGGGGGCAGCGATGAGCAGTTCTTC
CASSTRGGGSDEQFF
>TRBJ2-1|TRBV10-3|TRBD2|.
TGTGCCATCAGTGAAGGGCTAGCGGGGAGGGATGAGCAGTTCTTC
CAISEGLAGRDEQFF
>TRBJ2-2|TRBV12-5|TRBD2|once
TGTGCTAGTGGTTTGAGTGGGGGAGCGGGGGGCGCGAACACCGGGGAGCTGTTTTTT
CASGLSGGAGGANTGELFF
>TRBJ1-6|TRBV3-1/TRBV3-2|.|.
TGTGCCAGCAGCCAAACCCAGGAAAATTCACCCCTCCACTTT
CASSQTQENSPLHF
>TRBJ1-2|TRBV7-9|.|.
TGTGCCAGCAGGCGTACAGGTTTTGGTAGAGGCCAGGGCTACACCTTC
CASRRTGFGRGQGYTF
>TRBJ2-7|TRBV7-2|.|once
TGTGCCAGCAGCTTAGGGCGGGGTCCAGGCTACGAGCAGTACTTC
CASSLGRGPGYEQYF
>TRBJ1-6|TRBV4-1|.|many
TGCGCCAGCAGCCAAGAACAGCTCGGCTCCTATAATTCACCCCTCCACTTT
CASSQEQLGSYNSPLHF
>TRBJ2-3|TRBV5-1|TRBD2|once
TGCGCCAGCAGCTTGGGGGCTAGCGGTAGCACAGATACGCAGTATTTT
CASSLGASGSTDTQYF
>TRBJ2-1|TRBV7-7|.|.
TGTGCCAGCAGCTTACGTCACTCTAGCCGACATGAGCAGTTCTTC
CASSLRHSSRHEQFF
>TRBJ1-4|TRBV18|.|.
TGTGCCAGCTCATGGGGCGAAAAACTGTTTTTT
CASSWGEKLFF
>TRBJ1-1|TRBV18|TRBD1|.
TGTGCCAGCTCACTTCGGGACAGTGAAGCTTTCTTT
CASSLRDSEAFF
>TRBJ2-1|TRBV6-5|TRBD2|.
TGTGCCAGCAGCATTAGGACTAGCGGGGGTTATGAGCAGTTCTTC
CASSIRTSGGYEQFF
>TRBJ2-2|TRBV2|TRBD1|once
TGTGCCAGCAGAGCTACGACAGGGCTTACCGGGGAGCTGTTTTTT
CASRATTGLTGELFF
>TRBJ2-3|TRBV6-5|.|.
TGTGCCAGCAGTTCCGTCCCCCTTCGGGATACGCAGTATTTT
CASSSVPLRDTQYF
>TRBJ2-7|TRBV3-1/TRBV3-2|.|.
TGTGCCAGCAGCCAAGTTGGGCTCTACGAGCAGTACTTC
CASSQVGLYEQYF
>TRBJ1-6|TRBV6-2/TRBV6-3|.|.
TGTGCCAGCAGTTACTCTCTATCACCCCTCCACTTT
CASSYSLSPLHF
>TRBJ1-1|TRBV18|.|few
TGTGCCAGCTCGCCTGAGCAGGGGAAGAACACTGAAGCTTTCTTT
CASSPEQGKNTEAFF
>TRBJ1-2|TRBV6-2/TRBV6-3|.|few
TGTGCCAGCAGCGGGCCCCGGGACTTCTTCTATGGCTACACCTTC
CASSGPRDFFYGYTF
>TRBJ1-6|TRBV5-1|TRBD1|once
TGCGCCAGCAGCTCGCCCGGGACAGCAGGGTCTTCACCCCTCCACTTT
CASSSPGTAGSSPLHF
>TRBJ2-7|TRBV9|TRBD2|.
TGTGCCAGCAGCGGCGTTCCGGGGGGGCGCGGCGAGCAGTACTTC
CASSGVPGGRGEQYF
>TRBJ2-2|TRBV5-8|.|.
TGTGCCAGCAGCCTCCGGACAGCCAACACCGGGGAGCTGTTTTTT
CASSLRTANTGELFF
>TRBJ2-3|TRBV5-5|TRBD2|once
TGTGCCAGCAGCTTGAAAGGCGGGGGGGCCATCACAGATACGCAGTATTTT
CASSLKGGGAITDTQYF
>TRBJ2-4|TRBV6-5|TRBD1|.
TGTGCCAGCAGAGCTCGGACAGGGGGGGACATTCAGTACTTC
CASRARTGGDIQYF
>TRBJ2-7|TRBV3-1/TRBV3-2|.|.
TGTGCCAGCAGCCAAACTAGGGGGAACGAGCAGTACTTC
CASSQTRGNEQYF
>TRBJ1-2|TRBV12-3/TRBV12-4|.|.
TGTGCCAGCAGTTTAGCAGGGGTCTATGGCTACACCTTC
CASSLAGVYGYTF
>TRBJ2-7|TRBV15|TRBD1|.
TGTGCCACCAGCAGAGGGGGACAGGGCGTCCACGAGCAGTACTTC
CATSRGGQGVHEQYF
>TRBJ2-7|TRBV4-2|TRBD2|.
TGTGCCAGCAGCCTCCGTACCGGGACTAGCGGGGGGCTCTACGAGCAGTACTTC
CASSLRTGTSGGLYEQYF
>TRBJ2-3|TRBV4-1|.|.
TGCGCCAGCAGCCGCCGTGACCGGACAGCTTGGACAGATACGCAGTATTTT
CASSRRDRTAWTDTQYF
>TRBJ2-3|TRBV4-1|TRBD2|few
TGCGCCAGCAGCCACCTACTAGCGGGGTTGGCAGATACGCAGTATTTT
CASSHLLAGLADTQYF
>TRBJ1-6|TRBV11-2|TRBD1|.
TGTGCCAGCAGCTTAGTGGGACAGGGCAGATCACCCCTCCACTTT
CASSLVGQGRSPLHF
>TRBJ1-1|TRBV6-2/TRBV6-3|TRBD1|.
TGTGCCAGCAGCCAACGACAGGGGGCGAGTGAGCGCACTGAAGCTTTCTTT
CASSQRQGASERTEAFF
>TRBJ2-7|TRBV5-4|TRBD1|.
TGTGCCAGCAGCCGGGACAGGGCCGACGAGCAGTACTTC
CASSRDRADEQYF
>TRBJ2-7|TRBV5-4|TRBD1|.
TGTGCCAGCAGCTTGGCCGGGACAGGGAGCCCCTACGAGCAGTACTTC
CASSLAGTGSPYEQYF
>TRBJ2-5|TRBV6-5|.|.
TGTGCCAGCAGTCCCCGGACTGTGGGGGAGACCCAGTACTTC
CASSPRTVGETQYF
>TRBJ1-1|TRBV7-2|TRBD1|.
TGTGCCAGCAGCTCTCAACTCAGACAGGGTTTGGCTTTCTTT
CASSSQLRQGLAFF
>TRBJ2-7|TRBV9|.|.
TGTGCCAGCAGCGGGGGGCTGCCACCATACGAGCAGTACTTC
CASSGGLPPYEQYF
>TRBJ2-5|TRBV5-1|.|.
TGCGCCAGCAGCCGCAGTATGACAGCAACCTCCCAAGAGACCCAGTACTTC
CASSRSMTATSQETQYF
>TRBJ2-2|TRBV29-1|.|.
TGCAGCGTTGGAAGTAAGGGGGGGACCGGGGAGCTGTTTTTT
CSVGSKGGTGELFF
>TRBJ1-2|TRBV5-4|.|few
TGTGCCAGCAGCAATCCGGGGGTATATGGCTACACCTTC
CASSNPGVYGYTF
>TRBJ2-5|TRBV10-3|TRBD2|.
TGTGCCATCAGTGGTACTAGCGGGGGCCAAGAGACCCAGTACTTC
CAISGTSGGQETQYF
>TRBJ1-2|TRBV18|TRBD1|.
TGTGCCAGCTCACCGGGACAGGGCCTCATCTTTAACTATGGCTACACCTTC
CASSPGQGLIFNYGYTF
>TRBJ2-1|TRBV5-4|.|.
TGTGCCAGCAGCTTGAGGACAGACAATGCTGAGCAGTTCTTC
CASSLRTDNAEQFF